The 6 T cell receptor beta chains below all came from one sample that was sequenced in a study of blood T cell repertoires in COVID-19. The data were produced by immunoSEQ multiplex PCR, yet TCRdb's version contains in-frame clones alone and is incomplete. The sample holds about 250,000 clones, about four fifths seen once. The sequenced sample was PBMCs or T cells enriched from blood (not recorded which). These receptors were collected from a woman aged 40 to 50 who had been exposed to COVID-19.

V gene TRBV2 combines with J gene TRBJ1-2, with a tentative D call TRBD1 (6 bases). Trimming took off 1 base at V and 3 bases at J, with 12 bases between the two ends. This CDR3 has 15 amino acids. CDR1 is SNHLY and CDR2 is FYNNEI in the germline V gene. In nucleotides, the CDR3 is TGTGCCAGCAGTGAAGATAAGGGGACATACTATGGCTACACCTTC. It yields the protein CASSEDKGTYYGYTF. Based on the CDR3 plus reference TRBV2 and TRBJ1-2, the full variable domain is EPEVTQTPSHQVTQMGQEVILRCVPISNHLYFYWYRQILGQKVEFLVSFYNNEISEKSEIFDDQFSVERPDGSNFTLKIRSTKLEDSAMYFCASSEDKGTYYGYTFGSGTRLTVV.

The V gene is TRBV15, the J gene TRBJ2-3; 8 nucleotides align to TRBD2. The CDR3 loop spans 13 amino acids. Germline lookup yields CDR1 LNHNV and CDR2 YYDKDF (reference sequence). The J segment lost 4 bases and the V segment lost 5 bases, leaving 2 bases of the junction unmatched. CDR3 region: CATSGTRADTQYF. The CDR3 bases are TGTGCCACCAGCGGGACTAGAGCAGATACGCAGTATTTT.

The chain couples TRBV27 to TRBJ2-1; D is possibly TRBD2 (5 bases). The CDR3 has 14 amino acids. V lost 5 bases and J lost 5, with 13 bases in between. Germline loops: CDR1 MNHEY, CDR2 SMNVEV (reference sequence). CDR3 sequence reads: CASSVRAVNNEQFF. CDR3 nucleotide sequence: TGTGCCAGCAGTGTGCGGGCTGTAAACAATGAGCAGTTCTTC.

The genes are TRBV6-5 and TRBJ1-1, with a possible D match to TRBD1 (5 bases). CDR1 is MNHEY, CDR2 SVGAGI, per germline. This CDR3 has 16 amino acids. Trimming removed 4 bases from V and 1 base from J, with 16 bases in between. CDR3 protein: CASSSEDWGGNTEAFF. Here the CDR3 DNA reads TGTGCCAGCAGTTCTGAGGACTGGGGGGGGAACACTGAAGCTTTCTTT.

V and J are TRBV28 and TRBJ1-1, with D possibly TRBD1 on 5 matching bases. The length of the CDR3 is 15 residues. Germline assignment: CDR1 MDHEN and CDR2 SYDVKM. V was cut by 2 bases and J by 6 bases, with 16 bases left in between. The CDR3 coding sequence is TGTGCCAGCAGTTTAGCGGCAGGGAGGTCCTCTGAAGCTTTCTTT. Translating it yields CASSLAAGRSSEAFF.

This rearrangement joins TRBV19 to TRBJ1-5, with D maybe TRBD1 (6 bases). CDR1 is LNHDA and CDR2 is SQIVND in the germline V gene (reference sequence). CDR3 size: 15 residues. Trimming stripped 3 bases from V and 0 bases from J, with 9 bases between. CDR3 DNA sequence: TGTGCCAGTAGTATTATCAGGGGTAGCAATCAGCCCCAGCATTTT. It encodes CASSIIRGSNQPQHF.